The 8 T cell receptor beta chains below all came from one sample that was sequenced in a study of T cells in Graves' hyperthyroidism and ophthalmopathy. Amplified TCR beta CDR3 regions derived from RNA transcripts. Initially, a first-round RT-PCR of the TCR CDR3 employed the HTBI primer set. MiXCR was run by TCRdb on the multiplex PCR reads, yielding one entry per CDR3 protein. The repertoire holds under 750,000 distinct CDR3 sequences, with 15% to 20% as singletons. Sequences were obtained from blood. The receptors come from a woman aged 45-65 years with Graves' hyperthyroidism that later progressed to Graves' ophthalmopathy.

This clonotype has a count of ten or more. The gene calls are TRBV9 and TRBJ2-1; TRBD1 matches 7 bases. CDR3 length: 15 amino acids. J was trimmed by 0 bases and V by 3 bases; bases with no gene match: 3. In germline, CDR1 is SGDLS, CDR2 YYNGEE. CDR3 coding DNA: TGTGCCAGCAGCGCAACAGGGGACTCCTACAATGAGCAGTTCTTC. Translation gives CASSATGDSYNEQFF.

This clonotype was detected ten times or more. In DNA, the CDR3 is TGTGCCAGCAGCCCGTTGGCCCCCAATGAGCAGTTCTTC. Amino acid sequence: CASSPLAPNEQFF. V is TRBV3-1 and J is TRBJ2-1; D not resolved. CDR1 LGHDT and CDR2 YNNKEL come from the germline V gene (reference sequence). Deletions cut 4 bases from V and 6 bases from J, with 10 bases between. The CDR3 runs 13 residues.

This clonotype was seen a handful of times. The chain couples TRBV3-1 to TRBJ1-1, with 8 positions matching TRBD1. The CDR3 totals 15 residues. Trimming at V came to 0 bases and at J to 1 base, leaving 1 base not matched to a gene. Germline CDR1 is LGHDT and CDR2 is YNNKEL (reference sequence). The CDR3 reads CASSQEQGANTEAFF. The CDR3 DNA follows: TGTGCCAGCAGCCAAGAGCAGGGGGCGAACACTGAAGCTTTCTTT.

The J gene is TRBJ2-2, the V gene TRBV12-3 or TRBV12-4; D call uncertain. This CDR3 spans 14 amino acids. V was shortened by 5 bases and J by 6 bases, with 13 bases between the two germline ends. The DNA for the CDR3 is TGTGCCAGCAGTCCCCGACGCGCGGCCGGGGAGCTGTTTTTT. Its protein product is CASSPRRAAGELFF.

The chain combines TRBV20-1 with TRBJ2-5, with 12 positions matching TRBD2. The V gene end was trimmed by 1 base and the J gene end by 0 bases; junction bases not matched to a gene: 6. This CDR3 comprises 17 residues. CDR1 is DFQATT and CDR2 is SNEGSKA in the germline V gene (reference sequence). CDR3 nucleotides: TGCAGTGCTAGAGGACTAGCGGGGGCAGACTACCAAGAGACCCAGTACTTC. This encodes CSARGLAGADYQETQYF.

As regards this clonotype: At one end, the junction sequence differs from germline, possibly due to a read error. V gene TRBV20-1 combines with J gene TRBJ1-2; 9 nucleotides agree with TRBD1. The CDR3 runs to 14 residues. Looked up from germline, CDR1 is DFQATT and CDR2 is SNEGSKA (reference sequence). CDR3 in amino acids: CSARKDRGDYGYAF. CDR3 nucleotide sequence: TGCAGTGCTAGGAAGGACAGGGGCGACTATGGCTACGCCTTC.

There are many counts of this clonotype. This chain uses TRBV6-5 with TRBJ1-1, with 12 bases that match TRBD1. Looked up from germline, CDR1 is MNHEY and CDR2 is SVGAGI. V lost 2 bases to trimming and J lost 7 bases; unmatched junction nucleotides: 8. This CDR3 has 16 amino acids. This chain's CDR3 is CASSYHRDRGRGEAFF. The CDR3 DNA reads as TGTGCCAGCAGTTACCACCGGGACAGGGGGCGCGGTGAAGCTTTCTTT.

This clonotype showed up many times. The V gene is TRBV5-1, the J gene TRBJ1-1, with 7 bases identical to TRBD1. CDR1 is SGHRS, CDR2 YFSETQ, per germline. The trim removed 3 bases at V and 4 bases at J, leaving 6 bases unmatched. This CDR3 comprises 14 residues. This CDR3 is CASSSQGGTTEAFF. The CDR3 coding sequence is TGCGCCAGCAGCTCCCAGGGGGGTACCACTGAAGCTTTCTTT. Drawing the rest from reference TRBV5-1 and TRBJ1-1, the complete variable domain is KAGVTQTPRYLIKTRGQQVTLSCSPISGHRSVSWYQQTPGQGLQFLFEYFSETQRNKGNFPGRFSGRQFSNSRSEMNVSTLELGDSALYLCASSSQGGTTEAFFGQGTRLTVV.